This record covers a single TCR beta chain. Method: immunoSEQ multiplex PCR; TCRdb's copy keeps in-frame clones and lacks some. The repertoire holds 200,000 to 250,000 clones, under 90% seen once, with around 10% in the top ten. The CDR3 is made up of 14 amino acids. Losses at the gene ends were 4 bases for V and 3 bases for J; bases not matched to a gene: 2. Per the germline V gene, CDR1 is LGHNT and CDR2 is FRNRAP. The data derive from a study of blood T cell repertoires in COVID-19. Turning to the study itself: The United States, Italy and Spain supplied acute and convalescent COVID-19 samples.

This receptor was identified in a woman aged 45 to 65 with acute COVID-19. Source material: PBMCs or T cells enriched from blood (not recorded which). V is TRBV12-5 and J is TRBJ2-2; 7 nucleotides match TRBD1. CDR3 nucleotide sequence: TGTGCTAGTGGTTCGGGGACAGACACCGGGGAGCTGTTTTTT. Translation: CASGSGTDTGELFF.